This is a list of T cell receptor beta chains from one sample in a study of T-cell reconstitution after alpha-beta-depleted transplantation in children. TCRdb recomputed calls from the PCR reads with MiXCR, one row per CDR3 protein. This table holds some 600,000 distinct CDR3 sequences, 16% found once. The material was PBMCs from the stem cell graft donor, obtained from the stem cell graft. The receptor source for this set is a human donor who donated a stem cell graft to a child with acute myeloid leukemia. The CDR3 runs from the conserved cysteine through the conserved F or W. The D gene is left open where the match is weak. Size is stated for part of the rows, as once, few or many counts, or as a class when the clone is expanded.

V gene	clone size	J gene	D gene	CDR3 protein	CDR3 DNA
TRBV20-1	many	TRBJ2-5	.	CSARAGIQETQYF	TGCAGTGCTAGAGCGGGAATTCAAGAGACCCAGTACTTC
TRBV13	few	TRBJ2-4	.	CASSLGRQPGQYF	TGTGCCAGCAGCTTAGGTCGGCAGCCGGGTCAGTACTTC
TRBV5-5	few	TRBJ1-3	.	CASSFPGRNTIYF	TGTGCCAGCAGCTTTCCAGGGCGAAACACCATATATTTT
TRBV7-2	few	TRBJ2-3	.	CASSLGGVGSTDTQYF	TGTGCCAGCAGCTTAGGAGGGGTTGGGAGCACAGATACGCAGTATTTT
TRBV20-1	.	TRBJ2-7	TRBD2	CSALWGGSPYEQYF	TGCAGTGCACTCTGGGGGGGGAGCCCCTACGAGCAGTACTTC
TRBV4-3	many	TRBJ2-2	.	CASMSFTGELFF	TGCGCCAGCATGAGCTTCACCGGGGAGCTGTTTTTT
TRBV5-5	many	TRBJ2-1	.	CASSRLTGSSYNEQFF	TGTGCCAGCAGCAGACTTACAGGGAGCTCCTACAATGAGCAGTTCTTC
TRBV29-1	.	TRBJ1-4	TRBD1	CSVGQGGTSNEKLFF	TGCAGCGTTGGTCAAGGGGGCACGTCTAATGAAAAACTGTTTTTT
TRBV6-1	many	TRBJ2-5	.	CASSEAPAYQETQYF	TGTGCCAGCAGTGAAGCGCCGGCGTACCAAGAGACCCAGTACTTC
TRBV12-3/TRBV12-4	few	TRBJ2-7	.	CASSLHGDPYEQYF	TGTGCCAGCAGTTTACACGGAGACCCCTACGAGCAGTACTTC
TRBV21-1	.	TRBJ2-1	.	CASSKKGGLAGDNEQFF	TGTGCCAGCAGCAAAAAAGGAGGACTAGCGGGGGACAATGAGCAGTTCTTC
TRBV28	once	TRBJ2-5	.	CASEPSFQETQYF	TGTGCCAGCGAACCTAGTTTCCAAGAGACCCAGTACTTC
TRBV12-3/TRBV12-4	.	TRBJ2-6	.	CASSFPAAGANVLTF	TGTGCCAGCAGTTTTCCGGCTGCTGGGGCCAACGTCCTGACTTTC
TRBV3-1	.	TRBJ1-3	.	CASSQKGSGNTIYF	TGTGCCAGCAGCCAAAAGGGATCTGGAAACACCATATATTTT
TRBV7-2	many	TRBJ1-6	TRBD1	CASSLRQGSNSPLHF	TGTGCCAGCAGCCTCAGACAGGGGTCTAATTCACCCCTCCACTTT
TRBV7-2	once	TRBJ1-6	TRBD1	CASSIWTGNNSPLHF	TGTGCCAGCAGCATCTGGACAGGGAATAATTCACCCCTCCACTTT
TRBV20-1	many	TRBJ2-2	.	CSARAGTRNTGELFF	TGCAGTGCTAGGGCCGGGACAAGAAACACCGGGGAGCTGTTTTTT
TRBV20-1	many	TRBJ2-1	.	CSARIGGGSYNEQFF	TGCAGTGCTAGGATCGGCGGCGGTTCCTACAATGAGCAGTTCTTC
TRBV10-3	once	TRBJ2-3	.	CAISGGQKDTQYF	TGTGCCATCAGTGGGGGCCAGAAAGATACGCAGTATTTT
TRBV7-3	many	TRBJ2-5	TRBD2	CASSLGVTSGGLLQETQYF	TGTGCCAGCAGCCTAGGGGTAACTAGCGGGGGGCTCCTCCAAGAGACCCAGTACTTC
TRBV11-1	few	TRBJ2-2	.	CASSPRLKASNTGELFF	TGTGCCAGCAGCCCAAGACTCAAGGCATCGAACACCGGGGAGCTGTTTTTT
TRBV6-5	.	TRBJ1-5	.	CASSYLGLNQPQHF	TGTGCCAGCAGTTACTTGGGTCTCAATCAGCCCCAGCATTTT
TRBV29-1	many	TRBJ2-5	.	CSVGRAPQETQYF	TGCAGCGTTGGCAGGGCCCCGCAAGAGACCCAGTACTTC
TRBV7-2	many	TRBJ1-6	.	CASSLQAGDNSPLHF	TGTGCCAGCAGCTTACAGGCAGGGGATAATTCACCCCTCCACTTT
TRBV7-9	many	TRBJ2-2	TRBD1	CASSLGDRNTGELFF	TGCGCCAGCAGCTTGGGGGACAGAAACACCGGGGAGCTGTTTTTT
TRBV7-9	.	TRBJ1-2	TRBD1	CASSLGGQGATYGYTF	TGTGCCAGCAGCCTAGGAGGGCAGGGGGCGACCTATGGCTACACCTTC
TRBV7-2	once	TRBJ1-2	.	CASSLGGPPVSYGYTF	TGTGCCAGCAGCTTAGGAGGGCCCCCGGTCTCCTATGGCTACACCTTC
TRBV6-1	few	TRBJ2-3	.	CASKNRAIDTQYF	TGTGCCAGCAAAAACAGGGCGATTGATACGCAGTATTTT
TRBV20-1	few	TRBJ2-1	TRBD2	CSVAGAGTNPSSYNEQFF	TGCAGTGTTGCCGGGGCAGGGACTAACCCAAGCTCCTACAATGAGCAGTTCTTC
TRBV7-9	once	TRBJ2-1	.	CASSAPNRAPTEQFF	TGTGCCAGCAGCGCGCCTAACAGGGCGCCGACTGAGCAGTTCTTC
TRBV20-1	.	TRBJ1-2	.	CSAAPPDGLYGYTF	TGCAGTGCTGCCCCTCCTGACGGACTATATGGCTACACCTTC
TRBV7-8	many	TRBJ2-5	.	CASSLEGGVQETQYF	TGTGCCAGCAGCTTAGAGGGGGGCGTCCAAGAGACCCAGTACTTC
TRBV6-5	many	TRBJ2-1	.	CASSWNSYNEQFF	TGTGCCAGCAGTTGGAACAGTTACAATGAGCAGTTCTTC
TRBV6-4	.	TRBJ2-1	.	CASSALHGPYNEQFF	TGTGCCAGCAGTGCCCTACATGGTCCCTACAATGAGCAGTTCTTC
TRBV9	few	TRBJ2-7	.	CASSGQGPEQYF	TGTGCCAGCAGCGGCCAGGGGCCCGAGCAGTACTTC
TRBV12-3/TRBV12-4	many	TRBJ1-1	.	CASSSGGREAFF	TGTGCCAGCTCCTCCGGAGGGCGCGAAGCTTTCTTT
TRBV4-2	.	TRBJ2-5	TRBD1	CASSQAYRGSQETQYF	TGTGCCAGCAGCCAAGCCTACAGGGGGTCCCAAGAGACCCAGTACTTC
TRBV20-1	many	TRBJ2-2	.	CSARRTTNTGELFF	TGCAGTGCTAGAAGGACTACCAACACCGGGGAGCTGTTTTTT
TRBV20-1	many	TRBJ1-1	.	CSARAEAALNTEAFF	TGCAGTGCTAGAGCAGAAGCAGCTTTGAACACTGAAGCTTTCTTT
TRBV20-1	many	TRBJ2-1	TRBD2	CSAESGGATSYNEQFF	TGCAGTGCAGAGAGCGGGGGGGCTACCTCCTACAATGAGCAGTTCTTC
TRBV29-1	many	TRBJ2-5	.	CSVGSQETQYF	TGCAGCGTTGGATCCCAAGAGACCCAGTACTTC
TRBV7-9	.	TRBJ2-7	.	CASSLRQAEQYF	TGTGCCAGCAGCTTAAGACAGGCAGAGCAGTACTTC
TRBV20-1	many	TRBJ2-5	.	CSAAQGKGLETQYF	TGCAGTGCCGCCCAGGGAAAAGGGCTAGAGACCCAGTACTTC
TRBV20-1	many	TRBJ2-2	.	CSAPSQGNTGELFF	TGCAGTGCTCCAAGTCAAGGGAACACCGGGGAGCTGTTTTTT
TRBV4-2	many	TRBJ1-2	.	CASSQEDSYGYTF	TGTGCCAGCAGCCAAGAGGACAGCTATGGCTACACCTTC
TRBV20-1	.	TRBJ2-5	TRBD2	CSAFNLGLGQETQYF	TGCAGTGCTTTCAATCTCGGACTAGGTCAAGAGACCCAGTACTTC
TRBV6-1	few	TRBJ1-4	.	CASSGPSLTTNEKLFF	TGTGCCAGCAGTGGTCCCTCGTTGACAACTAATGAAAAACTGTTTTTT
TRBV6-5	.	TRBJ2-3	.	CASSSPGRESTDTQYF	TGTGCCAGCAGTTCCCCCGGACGGGAAAGCACAGATACGCAGTATTTT
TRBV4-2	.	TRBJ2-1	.	CASSQEWTPLTYNEQFF	TGTGCCAGCAGCCAAGAGTGGACTCCCCTAACCTACAATGAGCAGTTCTTC
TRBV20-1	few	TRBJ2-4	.	CSASPAQNIQYF	TGCAGTGCTAGTCCCGCCCAAAACATTCAGTACTTC
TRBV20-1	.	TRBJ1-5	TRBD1	CSARAGQYSSNQPQHF	TGCAGTGCTAGAGCGGGACAGTATAGTAGCAATCAGCCCCAGCATTTT
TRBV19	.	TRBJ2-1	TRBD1	CASSMHTGTATPYEQFF	TGTGCCAGTAGTATGCATACCGGGACAGCCACTCCCTATGAGCAGTTCTTC